This T cell receptor (beta chain) was captured in a study of T-cell memory formation after mild COVID-19. Each CDR3 protein gets one entry after TCRdb re-called the 5' RACE reads with MiXCR. The sample lists roughly 240,000 distinct CDR3 sequences, 15% occurring once. This clonotype was seen a handful of times. Its antigen remains unknown. General study results and limits: Mainly in CM and EM were contracting CD4+ clones; CD8+ were in EMRA.

The germline gives CDR1 SGHKS, CDR2 YYEKEE (reference sequence). The CDR3 spans 15 residues. With V trimmed by 2 bases and J by 5 bases, 3 bases remained unmatched. The sample comprised PBMCs or a T cell subset sorted from them (not recorded which). The chain employs TRBV5-5 and TRBJ2-1; 11 nucleotides match TRBD2. This sequence was found in an adult woman who had mild COVID-19 (a few samples of this study predate the infection). Cell type and time point are not known. DNA for the CDR3: TGTGCCAGCAGCTTCGGGACTAGCGGTAACAATGAGCAGTTCTTC. This translates into CASSFGTSGNNEQFF.